What follows are 21 T cell receptor beta chains derived from one specimen sequenced in a study of T cells after yellow fever vaccination. Using its own MiXCR run on the 5' RACE reads, TCRdb lists one record per CDR3 protein. The table lists 280,000 or so distinct CDR3 sequences, approximately 10% of them singletons. The source was CD4+ T cells sorted from PBMCs, collected 5 days after the yellow fever booster vaccination. The receptors were sampled from a man between 18 and 29 years old who received the YFV17D yellow fever vaccine.

The CDR3 bases are TGTGCCAGCAGCGGCCTAGCGGGGGGCAATGAGCAGTTCTTC. It is translated as CASSGLAGGNEQFF. The chain has TRBV9 and TRBJ2-1; 11 nucleotides match TRBD2. V shed 3 bases, J shed 6 bases, and the junction held 2 bases outside the gene matches. The germline V gene encodes CDR1 SGDLS and CDR2 YYNGEE. This CDR3 contains 14 residues.

This clonotype was counted between two and nine times. A junction end diverges from the germline sequence, so it may reflect a read error. This chain connects TRBV12-3 or TRBV12-4 to TRBJ1-6; D may be TRBD1 (5 bases). The CDR3 has 15 amino acids. CDR3 nucleotides: TGTGCCAGCAGATTAGACAGTCTCTGGTATTCACCCCTCCACTTT. Its protein product is CASRLDSLWYSPLHF.

The chain has TRBV24-1 and TRBJ1-2; D is perhaps TRBD1 (5 bases). The V gene's germline CDR1 is KGHDR and CDR2 SFDVKD. Trimming cost V 3 bases and J 8 bases, with 12 bases left between them. The CDR3 is 13 amino acids. CDR3 bases: TGTGCCACCAGTGATAGAGGGGAAGACGGCTACACCTTC. Protein: CATSDRGEDGYTF.

In this sample, this clonotype turned up many times. The J gene is TRBJ2-3, the V gene TRBV12-3 or TRBV12-4; 7 nucleotides match TRBD2. This CDR3 is built from 13 residues. V lost 3 bases, J lost 4 bases, and 1 base stayed unmatched. CDR3 nucleotide sequence: TGTGCCAGCAGTTTGGCGGGGGCAGATACGCAGTATTTT. It codes for CASSLAGADTQYF.

This chain links TRBV6-1 with TRBJ2-5, with a tentative D call TRBD1 (6 bases). Looked up from germline, CDR1 is MNHNS and CDR2 is SASEGT. The ends were cut back, 5 bases at V and 4 bases at J, with 17 bases in the middle. There are 15 residues in the CDR3. The CDR3 DNA is TGTGCCAGCAGTCCTGGACAGCTGGATGCAGAGACCCAGTACTTC. It translates to CASSPGQLDAETQYF.

The V call is TRBV28, the J call TRBJ2-7, with 13 bases lining up with TRBD2. Germline CDR1 and CDR2: MDHEN and SYDVKM. The CDR3 has 14 amino acids. J gave up 4 bases and V 5 bases, and 2 bases lay outside the gene matches. The CDR3 spells CASSKLAGGYEQYV. The CDR3 coding sequence is TGTGCCAGCAGTAAACTAGCGGGGGGGTACGAGCAGTACGTC.

The gene calls are TRBV9 and TRBJ1-4; TRBD1 matches at 9 bases. J gave up 7 bases and V 5 bases, and 6 bases lay outside the gene matches. This CDR3 is built from 14 residues. From germline, CDR1 is SGDLS and CDR2 YYNGEE. The CDR3 is CASRGTGIGEKLFF. The CDR3 DNA reads TGTGCCAGCAGAGGGACAGGGATTGGTGAAAAACTGTTTTTT.

This clonotype was counted between two and nine times. The chain carries TRBV5-4 and TRBJ2-1; TRBD1 is a possible D gene (5 bases). The germline V gene encodes CDR1 SGHNT and CDR2 YYREEE (reference sequence). With 2 bases removed from V and 1 base from J, the gap between germline ends came to 13 bases. This CDR3 contains 16 residues. The CDR3 loop reads CASSFRGGNSYNEQFF. The CDR3 DNA is TGTGCCAGCAGCTTTAGGGGTGGGAATTCCTACAATGAGCAGTTCTTC. The variable domain in full, with the rest retrieved from reference TRBV5-4 and TRBJ2-1, is ETGVTQSPTHLIKTRGQQVTLRCSSQSGHNTVSWYQQALGQGPQFIFQYYREEENGRGNFPPRFSGLQFPNYSSELNVNALELDDSALYLCASSFRGGNSYNEQFFGPGTRLTVL.

This clonotype was picked up a small number of times. This chain uses TRBV10-3 with TRBJ2-7; 7 bases are a match to TRBD1. Germline-derived CDR1 and CDR2 are ENHRY and SYGVKD. This CDR3 comprises 12 residues. V dropped 4 bases and J dropped 4; count of bases not matched to a gene: 1. The CDR3 DNA reads as TGTGCCATCAGTGGGACAGGTTACGAGCAGTACGTC. It is translated as CAISGTGYEQYV.

The chain employs TRBV20-1 and TRBJ1-1, with 7 nucleotides matching TRBD1. Germline V CDR1 and CDR2: DFQATT, SNEGSKA (reference sequence). V was pared by 6 bases and J by 11 bases, with 9 bases of the junction left unmatched. This CDR3 region has 11 residues. CDR3 region: CSATDRVQAFF. The CDR3 nucleotides read TGCAGTGCCACCGACAGGGTTCAGGCTTTCTTT.

The V gene is TRBV12-3 or TRBV12-4, the J gene TRBJ2-1; D perhaps matches TRBD2 (5 bases). Trimming pared 5 bases from V and 14 bases from J, leaving 16 bases between. This CDR3 is built from 12 residues. CDR3 amino acids: CASSHLARTKFF. CDR3 sequence (DNA): TGTGCCAGCAGTCACTTAGCGAGGACGAAGTTCTTC.

This clonotype was counted only a few times. The V call is TRBV2, the J call TRBJ2-3; 8 positions match TRBD1. CDR3 length equals 15 residues. Germline V gives CDR1 SNHLY, CDR2 FYNNEI. J lost 7 bases, V lost 6 bases, and 12 bases had no gene match. DNA for the CDR3: TGTGCCAGCAGCGGCGACAGGGGCCACACGAATACGCAGTATTTT. Residues: CASSGDRGHTNTQYF.

This clonotype came up a few times. The rearrangement links TRBV12-3 or TRBV12-4 to TRBJ1-1; D is unresolved. Trimming removed 5 bases from V and 1 base from J, with 11 bases in between. CDR3 size: 14 residues. The CDR3 loop reads CASSLPRRNTEAFF. The CDR3 nucleotides are TGTGCCAGCAGTCTCCCTCGACGGAACACTGAAGCTTTCTTT.

For this clonotype: Possible read error: a much larger clone is one base away. This sequence joins TRBV7-3 and TRBJ2-1; TRBD2 is a possible D gene (6 bases). The CDR3 contains 12 residues. The germline CDR1 and CDR2 sequences are SGHTA and FQGTGA. Trimming took 11 bases from V and 10 from J, leaving 18 bases between them. This CDR3 reads CAGGLAGREQFF. CDR3 nucleotides: TGTGCCGGCGGTCTCGCGGGGCGCGAGCAGTTCTTC.

The rearrangement links TRBV5-1 to TRBJ1-2; 10 nucleotides align to TRBD1. Germline V gene sequence: CDR1 SGHRS, CDR2 YFSETQ. There are 14 residues in the CDR3. V gave up 4 bases and J gave up 4 bases; unmatched junction bases: 4. CDR3 in DNA: TGCGCCAGCAGCCGGGACAGGGGCGTCTATGGCTACACCTTC. As protein: CASSRDRGVYGYTF. Full variable domain (outside the CDR3, taken from reference TRBV5-1 and TRBJ1-2): KAGVTQTPRYLIKTRGQQVTLSCSPISGHRSVSWYQQTPGQGLQFLFEYFSETQRNKGNFPGRFSGRQFSNSRSEMNVSTLELGDSALYLCASSRDRGVYGYTFGSGTRLTVV.

There are a few counts of this clonotype. The CDR3 reads CAHSSISGETQYF. The DNA of the CDR3 is TGTGCCCATTCTAGTATCAGTGGGGAGACCCAGTACTTC. The chain joins TRBV6-2 or TRBV6-3 to TRBJ2-5, with D uncertain. The CDR3 has 13 residues. Deletions cut 11 bases from V and 5 bases from J, with 18 bases between. CDR1 MNHEY and CDR2 SVGEGT come from the germline V gene.

There are many counts of this clonotype. The chain uses TRBV27 and TRBJ2-7; D gene uncertain. CDR1 is MNHEY, CDR2 SMNVEV, per germline (reference sequence). Trimming took off 6 bases at V and 0 bases at J, with 9 bases between the two ends. CDR3 length: 13 amino acids. CDR3 DNA sequence: TGTGCCAGCAGCCACGACGGCTCCTACGAGCAGTACTTC. Translating gives CASSHDGSYEQYF.

V and J are TRBV5-1 and TRBJ2-1, with a tentative D call TRBD1 (6 bases). The CDR3 runs 17 residues. Per the germline V gene, CDR1 is SGHRS and CDR2 is YFSETQ. The germline V and J ends were trimmed by 0 bases and 3 bases, with 16 bases remaining between them. The CDR3, as DNA: TGCGCCAGCAGCTTGGTGCAGGGGCGACTTCTCTACAATGAGCAGTTCTTC. This encodes CASSLVQGRLLYNEQFF.

This clonotype appeared a few times. This sequence joins TRBV7-9 and TRBJ2-5, with 9 bases lining up with TRBD2. The CDR3 has 16 residues. The trim removed 2 bases at V and 3 bases at J, leaving 7 bases unmatched. Germline V gene lookup returns CDR1 SEHNR and CDR2 FQNEAQ (reference sequence). CDR3 nucleotides: TGTGCCAGCAGCTTAAGGCGACTAGCGGCCAAAGAGACCCAGTACTTC. This sequence encodes CASSLRRLAAKETQYF.

There are many counts of this clonotype. This chain joins TRBV24-1 and TRBJ2-1; D ambiguous. This CDR3 has 14 residues. From germline, CDR1 is KGHDR and CDR2 SFDVKD. Trimming shortened V by 5 bases and J by 12 bases, and 19 bases separated the two germline ends. CDR3 in amino acids: CATSAAGSPNGQFF. The CDR3 DNA follows: TGTGCCACCAGTGCGGCAGGTAGTCCCAACGGGCAGTTCTTC.

This clonotype was counted ten times or more. CDR3 residues: CASSLATGNYGYTF. In DNA, the CDR3 is TGTGCCAGCAGCTTAGCGACAGGAAACTATGGCTACACCTTC. This chain connects TRBV7-2 to TRBJ1-2, with D perhaps TRBD1 (6 bases). There are 14 residues in the CDR3. V was shortened by 0 bases and J by 2 bases, with 7 bases between the two germline ends. The germline CDR1 and CDR2 sequences are SGHTA and FQGNSA.